Below are 31 T cell receptor beta chains sequenced from a single sample in a study of vaccination and CD4 T cells after COVID-19. The Oncomine TCR Beta short-read assay generated sequence data from the DNA of cultured CD4+ T cells. TCRdb passed the PCR reads through MiXCR, listing each CDR3 protein once. Of around 16,000 distinct CDR3 sequences in the sample, approximately 65% are singletons; the top ten hold roughly 18%. Treatment given: roughly nine-day PBMC culture with coronavirus spike peptide pools or control peptides (ViraFEST assay). What these receptors recognize is not known. What was sequenced was CD4+ T cells from blood, cultured in vitro. The receptors here all came from a human donor who had recovered from COVID-19.

This chain links TRBV20-1 with TRBJ1-6; 7 nucleotides align to TRBD1. CDR3 length equals 14 residues. V trimming: 7 bases; J trimming: 5 bases; junction bases outside the gene matches: 8. Germline loops: CDR1 DFQATT, CDR2 SNEGSKA (reference sequence). The CDR3 reads CSVTGDANNSPLHF. The CDR3 DNA reads TGCAGTGTCACAGGGGACGCCAATAATTCACCCCTCCACTTT.

The chain employs TRBV6-2 or TRBV6-3 and TRBJ1-2; the D is unclear. Trimming removed 6 bases at V and 4 bases at J, with 12 bases between. The V gene's germline CDR1 is MNHEY and CDR2 SVGEGT. CDR3 length equals 13 residues. CDR3 loop: CASSSQLIYGYTF. CDR3 coding DNA: TGTGCCAGCAGCAGTCAGCTCATCTATGGCTACACCTTC.

The chain couples TRBV19 to TRBJ1-6; 11 bases align to TRBD1. The CDR3 covers 15 residues. CDR1 is LNHDA and CDR2 is SQIVND in the germline V gene (reference sequence). V lost 6 bases and J lost 11; bases outside the gene matches: 9. This CDR3 is CASRGGQGAMAPLHF. Written as DNA, the CDR3 is TGTGCCAGTAGGGGAGGACAGGGGGCAATGGCACCCCTCCACTTT.

J is TRBJ1-1 and V is TRBV7-9, with D possibly TRBD1 on 5 matching bases. The CDR3 extends over 16 amino acids. Trimming cost V 3 bases and J 6 bases, with 20 bases left between them. Per germline, CDR1 SEHNR and CDR2 FQNEAQ (reference sequence). CDR3 DNA: TGTGCCAGCAGCTTTGTCCAGGGTTTCTCGCCCCCTGAAGCTTTCTTT. Amino acids: CASSFVQGFSPPEAFF.

The rearrangement joins TRBV7-2 to TRBJ2-1; 8 nucleotides agree with TRBD2. The V and J ends lost 5 bases and 3 bases, in that order; junction bases with no gene match: 6. The CDR3 has 15 residues. Germline CDR1 reads SGHTA; CDR2 reads FQGNSA. The CDR3: CASSPGTSDYNEQFF. The CDR3 DNA sequence: TGTGCCAGCAGCCCCGGGACTAGTGACTACAATGAGCAGTTCTTC.

In DNA, the CDR3 is TGTGCCAGCAGCAAAGTTTGGGACTTAGGGACTAGCCCCCCAGATACGCAGTATTTT. Residues: CASSKVWDLGTSPPDTQYF. The chain is built from TRBV21-1 and TRBJ2-3; TRBD2, the table's D call, lacks a check against the DNA. TRBV21-1 is an annotated pseudogene. This CDR3 region has 19 residues.

The V and J genes are TRBV6-1 and TRBJ1-5, with 8 positions matching TRBD1. Per germline, CDR1 MNHNS and CDR2 SASEGT. This CDR3 spans 15 amino acids. V lost 5 bases, J lost 0 bases, and 3 bases stayed unmatched. This CDR3 is CASSNRGYSNQPQHF. CDR3 coding DNA: TGTGCCAGCAGTAACAGGGGGTATAGCAATCAGCCCCAGCATTTT.

This sequence joins TRBV5-5 and TRBJ2-3, with TRBD2 identical over 10 bases. After removal of 4 bases from V and 5 bases from J, the junction contained 4 bases not matched to a gene. This CDR3 region has 14 residues. CDR1 SGHKS and CDR2 YYEKEE come from the germline V gene (reference sequence). The CDR3 sequence is CASSMRTSGDTQYF. CDR3 bases: TGTGCCAGCAGCATGCGGACTAGCGGAGATACGCAGTATTTT.

V and J are TRBV10-3 and TRBJ2-1; no definite D call. In germline, CDR1 is ENHRY, CDR2 SYGVKD. Trimming took 8 bases from V and 6 from J, leaving 14 bases between them. CDR3 size: 13 residues. As DNA, the CDR3 is TGTGCCATCCCAGGCAGGTCCCCCAATGAGCAGTTCTTC. Its protein is CAIPGRSPNEQFF.

This clonotype was counted once. The rearrangement joins TRBV19 to TRBJ1-6; D gene unclear. Trimming cost V 5 bases and J 6 bases, with 11 bases left between them. Germline lookup yields CDR1 LNHDA and CDR2 SQIVND (reference sequence). CDR3 length equals 14 residues. The CDR3 DNA reads as TGTGCCAGTAGTCCCCCACCGACTAATTCACCCCTCCACTTT. Protein product: CASSPPPTNSPLHF.

Concerning this clonotype: Germline is not matched at one junction end, which may reflect a read error. V gene TRBV11-3 combines with J gene TRBJ2-1, with TRBD2 matching over 11 bases. This CDR3 contains 16 residues. Germline V CDR1 and CDR2: SGHNT, YENEEA. The CDR3 nucleotides are TGTGCCAGCAGCCCAGGAGGGCTAGCGGGGGGCCTTGAGCAATTCTTC. Its protein product is CASSPGGLAGGLEQFF.

The chain has TRBV20-1 and TRBJ2-7; TRBD2 matches at 11 bases. V shed 6 bases, J shed 7 bases, and the junction held 23 bases outside the gene matches. Germline V gene sequence: CDR1 DFQATT, CDR2 SNEGSKA (reference sequence). The CDR3 has 18 residues. The CDR3 spells CSAHRTSGREVPPTEQYF. The CDR3 DNA follows: TGCAGTGCCCACCGGACTAGCGGGCGAGAAGTCCCTCCTACGGAGCAGTACTTC.

This clonotype was recorded a few times. This chain joins TRBV19 and TRBJ1-5, with TRBD1 as a possible D gene (5 bases). Germline CDR1 is LNHDA and CDR2 is SQIVND (reference sequence). The germline V and J ends were trimmed by 6 bases and 5 bases, with 8 bases remaining between them. This CDR3 is built from 12 residues. This chain's CDR3 is CASRGRHQPQHF. DNA of the CDR3: TGTGCCAGTAGGGGGCGGCATCAGCCCCAGCATTTT.

This chain uses TRBV27 with TRBJ2-1, with 14 bases matching TRBD2. CDR1 and CDR2 (germline): MNHEY, SMNVEV (reference sequence). The junction had 3 bases not matched to a gene; V was cut back by 3 bases and J by 5 bases. This CDR3 contains 16 residues. This chain's CDR3 is CASSFLGLAGDNEQFF. The CDR3 DNA reads TGTGCCAGCAGTTTCCTGGGACTAGCGGGAGACAATGAGCAGTTCTTC.

The chain uses TRBV29-1 and TRBJ1-2; the D gene is possibly TRBD1 (5 bases). Germline lookup yields CDR1 SQVTM and CDR2 ANQGSEA. The CDR3 runs to 14 residues. The ends were cut back, 1 base at V and 5 bases at J, with 14 bases in the middle. DNA of the CDR3: TGCAGCGTTGAAGTCGGAAAGGGACCTTATGGCTACACCTTC. Amino acids: CSVEVGKGPYGYTF.

V usage is TRBV25-1 and J usage is TRBJ2-1, with TRBD1 identical over 7 bases. V trimming: 4 bases; J trimming: 15 bases; junction bases outside the gene matches: 3. The CDR3 consists of 10 residues. CDR1 is MGHDK and CDR2 is SYGVNS in the germline V gene. DNA of the CDR3: TGTGCCAGCAGTGCAGGGGGTACGTTCTTC. Translated, it gives CASSAGGTFF.

The rearrangement links TRBV21-1 to TRBJ2-4; the table's TRBD1 call for D was not verified on the DNA. TRBV21-1 constitutes a pseudogene. CDR3 length: 15 amino acids. CDR3 residues: CASSKVPGRKNIQYF. Written as DNA, the CDR3 is TGTGCCAGCAGCAAAGTTCCGGGACGCAAAAACATTCAGTACTTC.

This clonotype was seen only a few times. V gene TRBV20-1 combines with J gene TRBJ1-2; D ambiguous. V lost 1 base and J lost 8, with 14 bases in between. The CDR3 loop spans 13 amino acids. Germline-derived CDR1 and CDR2 are DFQATT and SNEGSKA (reference sequence). Here the CDR3 reads CSARVLSGGGYTF. The CDR3, as DNA: TGCAGTGCTAGAGTCCTGTCCGGCGGGGGCTACACCTTC.

V and J are TRBV6-1 and TRBJ1-1; 9 positions match TRBD1. CDR3 length equals 14 residues. Trimming took 6 bases from V and 1 from J; bases not matched to a gene: 3. Germline CDR1 reads MNHNS; CDR2 reads SASEGT. In DNA form, the CDR3 reads TGTGCCAGCAGGAGGGGACAGGGGAACACTGAAGCTTTCTTT. Translating it yields CASRRGQGNTEAFF.

This chain joins TRBV7-2 and TRBJ2-3; D is perhaps TRBD2 (8 bases). CDR3 size: 21 residues. The germline CDR1 and CDR2 sequences are SGHTA and FQGNSA. With 1 base removed from V and 6 bases from J, the gap between germline ends came to 32 bases. CDR3 sequence: CASSLEWGTAGEGRQPDTQYF. CDR3 in DNA: TGTGCCAGCAGCTTAGAATGGGGGACAGCGGGAGAGGGGCGTCAACCGGATACGCAGTATTTT.

The chain couples TRBV19 to TRBJ1-2, with 7 nucleotides matching TRBD1. J gave up 2 bases and V 5 bases, and 5 bases lay outside the gene matches. The CDR3 loop spans 14 amino acids. Germline V gene data show CDR1 as LNHDA and CDR2 as SQIVND (reference sequence). The CDR3 DNA is TGTGCCAGTAGTCTGCCCAGGGGGAACTATGGCTACACCTTC. Translating gives CASSLPRGNYGYTF.

The J gene is TRBJ2-7, the V gene TRBV7-6, with 16 nucleotides matching TRBD2. The CDR3 length is 19 residues. Trimming took 1 base from V and 4 from J; bases not matched to a gene: 10. The germline CDR1 and CDR2 sequences are SGHVS and FNYEAQ. The CDR3 DNA follows: TGTGCCAGCAGCTTAGGCGGGACTAGCGGGAGGGCGCGGGGGTACGAGCAGTACTTC. This encodes CASSLGGTSGRARGYEQYF.

This rearrangement joins TRBV7-8 to TRBJ1-1, with D perhaps TRBD1 (5 bases). Germline V lookup: CDR1 SGHVS, CDR2 FQNEAQ. Trimming removed 0 bases at V and 1 base at J, with 9 bases between. CDR3 length: 15 amino acids. CDR3 DNA: TGTGCCAGCAGCTTAGCCGCGCAGGGGAACACTGAAGCTTTCTTT. The encoded protein is CASSLAAQGNTEAFF. Combining the CDR3 with reference TRBV7-8 and TRBJ1-1 gives the whole variable domain GAGVSQSPRYKVAKRGQDVALRCDPISGHVSLFWYQQALGQGPEFLTYFQNEAQLDKSGLPSDRFFAERPEGSVSTLKIQRTQQEDSAVYLCASSLAAQGNTEAFFGQGTRLTVV.

This clonotype was counted between two and nine times. V and J are TRBV20-1 and TRBJ1-6; D is perhaps TRBD1 (6 bases). The germline V gene has CDR1 DFQATT and CDR2 SNEGSKA (reference sequence). The CDR3 totals 14 residues. The germline V and J ends were trimmed by 6 bases and 6 bases, with 15 bases remaining between them. This chain's CDR3 is CSASGGAVNSPLHF. As DNA, the CDR3 is TGCAGTGCGTCCGGGGGGGCGGTTAATTCACCCCTCCACTTT.

This rearrangement joins TRBV7-2 to TRBJ1-2; 10 positions agree with TRBD1. The CDR3 loop spans 18 amino acids. CDR1 is SGHTA, CDR2 FQGNSA, per germline. V was pared by 5 bases and J by 4 bases, with 16 bases of the junction left unmatched. The CDR3: CASSGGGTGALRGYGYTF. DNA for the CDR3: TGTGCCAGCAGCGGAGGCGGGACAGGGGCCTTGCGTGGCTATGGCTACACCTTC.

The rearrangement links TRBV11-3 to TRBJ2-7; D ambiguous. The ends were cut back, 5 bases at V and 5 bases at J, with 19 bases in the middle. The germline CDR1 and CDR2 sequences are SGHNT and YENEEA. This CDR3 region has 15 residues. The CDR3 loop reads CASSPGRRVVHEQYF. In DNA form, the CDR3 reads TGTGCCAGCAGCCCGGGCAGGCGAGTCGTCCACGAGCAGTACTTC. Looking up the rest from reference TRBV11-3 and TRBJ2-7 gives the full variable domain: EAGVVQSPRYKIIEKKQPVAFWCNPISGHNTLYWYLQNLGQGPELLIRYENEEAVDDSQLPKDRFSAERLKGVDSTLKIQPAELGDSAVYLCASSPGRRVVHEQYFGPGTRLTVT.

The chain uses TRBV7-2 and TRBJ1-5; 8 bases agree with TRBD1. This CDR3 region has 16 residues. Unmatched junction bases numbered 7, after V lost 3 bases and J lost 3 bases. Germline lookup yields CDR1 SGHTA and CDR2 FQGNSA. This CDR3 reads CASSFTYRGINQPQHF. The CDR3 bases are TGTGCCAGCAGCTTCACCTACAGGGGGATCAATCAGCCCCAGCATTTT. Using reference TRBV7-2 and TRBJ1-5 for the parts outside the CDR3, the full variable domain is GAGVSQSPSNKVTEKGKDVELRCDPISGHTALYWYRQSLGQGLEFLIYFQGNSAPDKSGLPSDRFSAERTGGSVSTLTIQRTQQEDSAVYLCASSFTYRGINQPQHFGDGTRLSIL.

This clonotype occurred a few times. The chain links TRBV19 to TRBJ1-2; D gene uncertain. V was pared by 9 bases and J by 4 bases, with 18 bases between. Germline V gene lookup returns CDR1 LNHDA and CDR2 SQIVND (reference sequence). This CDR3 is built from 14 residues. This CDR3 reads CASIPAGRPYGYTF. DNA for the CDR3: TGTGCCAGCATTCCCGCCGGCAGACCCTATGGCTACACCTTC.

This chain uses TRBV6-1 with TRBJ2-7; possible D gene TRBD2, 6 bases. V was shortened by 2 bases and J by 6 bases, with 14 bases between the two germline ends. CDR1 MNHNS and CDR2 SASEGT come from the germline V gene. CDR3 length: 14 amino acids. The CDR3 DNA is TGTGCCAGCAGTGAATTTCACGGGGGACGCGAGCAGTACTTC. This codes for CASSEFHGGREQYF.

This chain connects TRBV6-1 to TRBJ1-3; 7 positions agree with TRBD1. V was clipped by 6 bases and J by 0 bases; unmatched bases: 8. Germline loops: CDR1 MNHNS, CDR2 SASEGT. CDR3 length: 16 amino acids. The CDR3: CASSPDRPRSGNTIYF. Here the CDR3 DNA reads TGTGCCAGCAGCCCGGACAGGCCTCGCTCTGGAAACACCATATATTTT.

The CDR3 loop is CSAREVGPVLSTDTQYF. The CDR3 coding sequence is TGCAGTGCACGTGAGGTTGGGCCGGTCCTAAGCACAGATACGCAGTATTTT. The chain carries TRBV20-1 and TRBJ2-3; D not certain. The germline CDR1 and CDR2 sequences are DFQATT and SNEGSKA (reference sequence). Trimming removed 6 bases at V and 0 bases at J, with 22 bases between. The CDR3 is 17 residues long.